A selection of T cell receptor beta chains follows, all from one sample in a study of Ad26.COV2.S vaccination and SARS-CoV-2 variants. Sequencing was performed with immunoSEQ multiplex PCR; in TCRdb, only in-frame clones are kept and a portion is missing. The sample has about 180,000 clones, roughly 85% seen once. Sequencing used peripheral blood, obtained after recovery from COVID-19. Every receptor here comes from a human donor who had recovered from COVID-19. CDR3s include the opening cysteine and the closing phenylalanine or tryptophan.

V gene	J gene	CDR3 protein
TRBV7-2	TRBJ2-1	CASSLVGTSHYNEQFF
TRBV4-1	TRBJ1-4	CASSQGQGQKLFF
TRBV7-3	TRBJ2-1	CASSLIQSAYNEQFF
TRBV9	TRBJ2-5	CASSVYSQETQYF
TRBV28	TRBJ2-2	CASSFVPTPRHSLFTGELFF
TRBV6-2/TRBV6-3	TRBJ2-5	CASSYSKRAERETQYF
TRBV5-6	TRBJ2-5	CASSLNPSAQETQYF
TRBV3-1/TRBV3-2	TRBJ1-2	CASSLSGRVYGYTF
TRBV5-4	TRBJ2-2	CASSFEGVRGELFF
TRBV28	TRBJ2-7	CASRPRLTTYEQYF
TRBV6-1	TRBJ2-5	CASSEGQGGETQYF
TRBV19	TRBJ1-4	CACNRANNEKLFF
TRBV2	TRBJ2-5	CASSCTGGETQYF
TRBV19	TRBJ1-1	CASSIGTGRDVNTEAFF
TRBV24-1	TRBJ2-5	CATSEGTPGGTQYF
TRBV18	TRBJ2-3	CASSPVGRWGLAGGRTQYF
TRBV2	TRBJ2-7	CASSELPLDRDEQYF
TRBV7-9	TRBJ1-2	CASSLEGGVGGYTF
TRBV5-1	TRBJ1-5	CASSKDFGGFLNQPQHF
TRBV30	TRBJ2-2	CAWSGGLRTGELFF
TRBV25-1	TRBJ2-1	CASSEFGRYEQFF
TRBV5-1	TRBJ2-3	CASSSRTGSDTQYF
TRBV14	TRBJ2-3	CASSQGRLAGEGDTQYF
TRBV11-2	TRBJ2-7	CASSWTGGYEQYF
TRBV2	TRBJ2-5	CASSEGTGSYQETQYF
TRBV15	TRBJ1-5	CATSQEGGSQPQHF
TRBV12-3/TRBV12-4	TRBJ2-3	CASQGAQSTQYF
TRBV14	TRBJ2-1	CASSRVGGSYNEQFF
TRBV27	TRBJ2-7	CASSLRPGSYEQYF
TRBV19	TRBJ1-3	CASSIGRRTSGNTIYF
TRBV11-3	TRBJ2-7	CASSPRTTDRALVEQYF
TRBV7-9	TRBJ2-7	CASSPGQVLYEQYF
TRBV4-2	TRBJ1-6	CASSLNPGQPFNNSPLHF
TRBV11-2	TRBJ2-2	CASSLFSGQGITGELFF
TRBV18	TRBJ1-1	CASSRQGVNTEAFF
TRBV5-1	TRBJ2-5	CASSLMGLGKETQYF
TRBV4-2	TRBJ2-5	CASSQEGGTSGLETQYF
TRBV27	TRBJ2-7	CASSLPPDRDEQYF
TRBV5-8	TRBJ1-6	CASSSPNSPLHF
TRBV6-5	TRBJ2-7	CASSYSSVNGQYF
TRBV2	TRBJ1-2	CASSGPSGTLGYTF
TRBV9	TRBJ2-3	CASSVGTSPSIVTDTQYF
TRBV19	TRBJ2-1	CASSSFSTAYNEQFF
TRBV27	TRBJ1-1	CASSLEFLGQGTEAFF
TRBV5-4	TRBJ1-2	CASSPTLDNYGYTF
TRBV6-1	TRBJ1-1	CASSSLEQGGEAFF
TRBV7-9	TRBJ1-2	CASSLAGGEGYTF
TRBV5-4	TRBJ1-2	CASSRGWGENGYTF
TRBV27	TRBJ2-3	CASSLSASFRDTQYF
TRBV13	TRBJ2-3	CASSLVRTSGDPTDTQYF
TRBV14	TRBJ1-1	CASSLRPGQRVAEAFF
TRBV27	TRBJ1-1	CASSSPGQNTEAFF
TRBV28	TRBJ1-1	CASSRRWTEAFF
TRBV6-5	TRBJ2-7	CASSPDGDYEQYF
TRBV2	TRBJ2-1	CASSESASGIKFF
TRBV28	TRBJ2-7	CASSLWTGYEQYF
TRBV29-1	TRBJ1-2	CSVEHRRYGYTF
TRBV4-1	TRBJ1-2	CASSQDVGTEYNYGYTF